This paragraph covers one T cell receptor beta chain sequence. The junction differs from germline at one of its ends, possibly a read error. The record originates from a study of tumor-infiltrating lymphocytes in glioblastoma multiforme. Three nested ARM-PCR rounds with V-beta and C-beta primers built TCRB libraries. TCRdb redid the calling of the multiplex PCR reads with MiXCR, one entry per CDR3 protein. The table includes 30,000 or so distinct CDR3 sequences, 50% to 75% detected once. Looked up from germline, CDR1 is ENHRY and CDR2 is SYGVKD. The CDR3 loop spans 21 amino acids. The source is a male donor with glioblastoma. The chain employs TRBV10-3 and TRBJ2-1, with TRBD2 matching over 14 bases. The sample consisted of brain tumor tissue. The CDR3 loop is CATRDPTSGRAGANSYDEQFF. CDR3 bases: TGTGCCACCAGGGATCCGACTAGCGGGAGGGCCGGGGCAAACTCCTACGATGAGCAGTTCTTC.